A selection of T cell receptor beta chains follows, all from one sample in a study of T cells in Graves' hyperthyroidism and ophthalmopathy. TCRdb reprocessed the multiplex PCR reads with MiXCR, giving one entry per CDR3 protein. This table has over 500,000 distinct CDR3 sequences, around 15% appearing once. Input material: blood. Receptors were obtained from a woman aged 40-49 years with Graves' hyperthyroidism. Both conserved end residues are part of each CDR3. A D gene is named only where the DNA matches it firmly. Size is stated for part of the rows, as once, few or many counts, or as a class when the clone is expanded.

clone_size: many; d_call: TRBD2; j_call: TRBJ2-1; v_call: TRBV27; cdr3_aa: CASKTSYVGREGVYNEQFF; cdr3_nt: TGTGCCAGCAAGACGTCGTACGTAGGGCGGGAGGGTGTTTACAATGAGCAGTTCTTC
clone_size: -; d_call: TRBD2; j_call: TRBJ2-7; v_call: TRBV28; cdr3_aa: CATLAGGPYEQYF; cdr3_nt: TGTGCCACACTAGCGGGGGGGCCCTACGAGCAGTACTTC
clone_size: few; d_call: TRBD1; j_call: TRBJ2-7; v_call: TRBV10-3; cdr3_aa: CAISESNDRGFEQYF; cdr3_nt: TGTGCCATCAGTGAATCGAATGACAGGGGTTTCGAGCAGTACTTC
clone_size: many; d_call: -; j_call: TRBJ1-2; v_call: TRBV29-1; cdr3_aa: CSVDYTSGYTF; cdr3_nt: TGCAGCGTTGATTACACAAGTGGCTACACCTTC
clone_size: few; d_call: TRBD1; j_call: TRBJ2-7; v_call: TRBV20-1; cdr3_aa: CSAAGRQGGSEQYF; cdr3_nt: TGCAGTGCTGCAGGAAGACAGGGGGGCTCCGAGCAGTACTTC
clone_size: few; d_call: -; j_call: TRBJ2-5; v_call: TRBV20-1; cdr3_aa: CSARGPSGKVETQYF; cdr3_nt: TGCAGTGCTAGAGGCCCCTCGGGAAAAGTGGAGACCCAGTACTTC
clone_size: -; d_call: -; j_call: TRBJ2-5; v_call: TRBV7-9; cdr3_aa: CASSHPTGETQYF; cdr3_nt: TGTGCCAGCAGCCACCCCACGGGAGAGACCCAGTACTTC
clone_size: many; d_call: TRBD1; j_call: TRBJ1-1; v_call: TRBV20-1; cdr3_aa: CSARDPQGASVEAFF; cdr3_nt: TGCAGTGCTAGAGATCCGCAGGGGGCGTCAGTTGAAGCTTTCTTT
clone_size: few; d_call: TRBD1; j_call: TRBJ2-7; v_call: TRBV6-1; cdr3_aa: CASSEPSGTGIYEQYF; cdr3_nt: TGTGCCAGCAGCGAACCGTCGGGGACAGGGATCTACGAGCAGTACTTC
clone_size: -; d_call: TRBD1; j_call: TRBJ1-3; v_call: TRBV29-1; cdr3_aa: CSVGGQGAGNTIYF; cdr3_nt: TGCAGCGTTGGAGGACAGGGGGCTGGAAACACCATATATTTT
clone_size: many; d_call: -; j_call: TRBJ2-7; v_call: TRBV20-1; cdr3_aa: CSARRGQSGYEQYF; cdr3_nt: TGCAGTGCTAGGAGAGGCCAGTCCGGCTACGAGCAGTACTTC
clone_size: many; d_call: -; j_call: TRBJ2-7; v_call: TRBV15; cdr3_aa: CATSRGRVYEQYF; cdr3_nt: TGTGCCACCAGCAGAGGACGAGTTTACGAGCAGTACTTC
clone_size: many; d_call: TRBD1; j_call: TRBJ2-1; v_call: TRBV27; cdr3_aa: CASSLRPGQGANEQFF; cdr3_nt: TGTGCCAGCAGTCTTAGACCGGGACAGGGGGCCAATGAGCAGTTCTTC
clone_size: -; d_call: -; j_call: TRBJ1-1; v_call: TRBV10-2; cdr3_aa: CASTGRSNTEAFF; cdr3_nt: TGCGCCAGCACGGGCAGATCGAACACTGAAGCTTTCTTT
clone_size: many; d_call: TRBD2; j_call: TRBJ2-7; v_call: TRBV28; cdr3_aa: CASKGGVHYEQYF; cdr3_nt: TGTGCCAGCAAGGGAGGGGTGCACTACGAGCAGTACTTC
clone_size: -; d_call: TRBD2; j_call: TRBJ2-7; v_call: TRBV20-1; cdr3_aa: CSAEGTSGDVYEQYF; cdr3_nt: TGCAGTGCTGAGGGGACTAGCGGGGATGTATACGAGCAGTACTTC
clone_size: -; d_call: -; j_call: TRBJ1-4; v_call: TRBV18; cdr3_aa: CASSVKRTTNEKLFF; cdr3_nt: TGTGCCAGCTCAGTCAAGCGTACAACTAATGAAAAACTGTTTTTT
clone_size: many; d_call: TRBD2; j_call: TRBJ2-1; v_call: TRBV20-1; cdr3_aa: CSATTSGRPPLGEQFF; cdr3_nt: TGCAGTGCCACGACTAGCGGGAGACCCCCTCTAGGGGAGCAGTTCTTC
clone_size: -; d_call: -; j_call: TRBJ2-5; v_call: TRBV27; cdr3_aa: CASSLFGERETQYF; cdr3_nt: TGTGCCAGCAGTTTATTTGGAGAGCGAGAGACCCAGTACTTC
clone_size: few; d_call: -; j_call: TRBJ2-7; v_call: TRBV28; cdr3_aa: CASSAPIRGTYEQYF; cdr3_nt: TGTGCCAGCAGTGCCCCTATACGGGGTACCTACGAGCAGTACTTC
clone_size: -; d_call: -; j_call: TRBJ2-1; v_call: TRBV19; cdr3_aa: CASSIAGPSYNEQFF; cdr3_nt: TGTGCCAGTAGTATTGCGGGCCCCTCCTACAATGAGCAGTTCTTC
clone_size: few; d_call: TRBD1; j_call: TRBJ1-2; v_call: TRBV7-9; cdr3_aa: CASSLGTGSNYGYTF; cdr3_nt: TGTGCCAGCAGCTTGGGGACAGGGAGTAACTATGGCTACACCTTC
clone_size: many; d_call: TRBD2; j_call: TRBJ2-7; v_call: TRBV27; cdr3_aa: CASSTGGVAYEQYF; cdr3_nt: TGTGCCAGCTCGACGGGGGGGGTCGCCTACGAGCAGTACTTC
clone_size: many; d_call: TRBD1; j_call: TRBJ2-5; v_call: TRBV5-1; cdr3_aa: CASSVTGNQETQYF; cdr3_nt: TGCGCCAGCAGCGTGACAGGGAACCAAGAGACCCAGTACTTC
clone_size: many; d_call: -; j_call: TRBJ1-5; v_call: TRBV6-1; cdr3_aa: CASSEYSFYSNQPQHF; cdr3_nt: TGTGCCAGCAGTGAGTACAGCTTCTATAGCAATCAGCCCCAGCATTTT
clone_size: many; d_call: -; j_call: TRBJ2-3; v_call: TRBV5-1; cdr3_aa: CASSLDVGARTDTQYF; cdr3_nt: TGCGCCAGCAGCTTGGACGTGGGCGCTCGCACAGATACGCAGTATTTT
clone_size: -; d_call: TRBD1; j_call: TRBJ2-7; v_call: TRBV29-1; cdr3_aa: CSAKGTDRGKSSYEQYF; cdr3_nt: TGCAGCGCCAAGGGTACGGACAGGGGTAAAAGCTCCTACGAGCAGTACTTC
clone_size: many; d_call: -; j_call: TRBJ2-3; v_call: TRBV20-1; cdr3_aa: CSAAPFSTDTQYF; cdr3_nt: TGCAGTGCCGCCCCGTTTAGCACAGATACGCAGTATTTT
clone_size: many; d_call: -; j_call: TRBJ1-1; v_call: TRBV28; cdr3_aa: CASSSGVGASTEAFF; cdr3_nt: TGTGCCAGCAGTTCAGGGGTTGGGGCCAGCACTGAAGCTTTCTTT
clone_size: many; d_call: -; j_call: TRBJ1-2; v_call: TRBV30; cdr3_aa: CAWKGLGTAFPYGYTF; cdr3_nt: TGTGCCTGGAAAGGTCTGGGAACAGCGTTCCCCTATGGCTACACCTTC
clone_size: many; d_call: -; j_call: TRBJ2-5; v_call: TRBV7-6; cdr3_aa: CASSLWYQETQYF; cdr3_nt: TGTGCCAGCAGCTTATGGTACCAAGAGACCCAGTACTTC
clone_size: many; d_call: -; j_call: TRBJ1-1; v_call: TRBV13; cdr3_aa: CASRATANTEAFF; cdr3_nt: TGTGCCAGCAGGGCAACGGCGAACACTGAAGCTTTCTTT
clone_size: -; d_call: TRBD1; j_call: TRBJ1-1; v_call: TRBV20-1; cdr3_aa: CSAPRTGLNTEAFF; cdr3_nt: TGCAGTGCACCTAGGACAGGCCTGAACACTGAAGCTTTCTTT
clone_size: many; d_call: -; j_call: TRBJ1-1; v_call: TRBV6-2/TRBV6-3; cdr3_aa: CASRSEDTPANTEAFF; cdr3_nt: TGTGCCAGCAGATCGGAGGACACTCCGGCAAACACTGAAGCTTTCTTT
clone_size: many; d_call: -; j_call: TRBJ1-5; v_call: TRBV3-1; cdr3_aa: CASSQAGTQPQHF; cdr3_nt: TGTGCCAGCAGCCAAGCAGGGACTCAGCCCCAGCATTTT
clone_size: -; d_call: TRBD1; j_call: TRBJ2-7; v_call: TRBV5-4; cdr3_aa: CASSVDRGKLYEQYF; cdr3_nt: TGTGCCAGCAGTGTGGACAGGGGTAAACTCTACGAGCAGTACTTC
clone_size: many; d_call: -; j_call: TRBJ1-1; v_call: TRBV20-1; cdr3_aa: CSAPLSGRVNTEAFF; cdr3_nt: TGCAGTGCTCCCCTTTCAGGGCGCGTGAACACTGAAGCTTTCTTT
clone_size: many; d_call: -; j_call: TRBJ2-3; v_call: TRBV30; cdr3_aa: CAWSGLFRYVQYF; cdr3_nt: TGTGCCTGGAGTGGACTCTTTAGATACGTGCAGTATTTT
clone_size: many; d_call: TRBD1; j_call: TRBJ2-1; v_call: TRBV4-1; cdr3_aa: CASSPPWGQGNNEQFF; cdr3_nt: TGCGCCAGCAGCCCGCCCTGGGGACAGGGGAACAATGAGCAGTTCTTC
clone_size: few; d_call: -; j_call: TRBJ1-2; v_call: TRBV14; cdr3_aa: CASSLRGPGLRANYGYTF; cdr3_nt: TGTGCCAGCAGCCTCCGAGGTCCGGGGCTTAGAGCTAACTATGGCTACACCTTC